These T cell receptor beta chains were read from a single sample in a study of beta chain features in type 1 diabetes. TCRdb keeps only in-frame clones here, not all; method: immunoSEQ multiplex PCR. The table records roughly 310,000 clones, about 11% of them present only once. Specimen: naive CD4+ T cells from blood. These receptors came from a woman aged 30 to 39 in good health. CDR3s include the opening cysteine and the closing phenylalanine or tryptophan. Each record gives: D gene, clone size, V gene, J gene, CDR3 protein, CDR3 DNA. D genes are given only for firm matches. Clone size appears in some rows only: once, few, many, or a class for an expanded clone.

d_gene: .
abundance: few
v_gene: TRBV6-5
j_gene: TRBJ1-2
CDR3aa: CASSYSGALNYGYTF
CDR3nt: TGTGCCAGCAGTTACAGCGGGGCCCTCAACTATGGCTACACCTTC

d_gene: .
abundance: .
v_gene: TRBV27
j_gene: TRBJ2-3
CDR3aa: CASSTGFVSTDTQYF
CDR3nt: TGTGCCAGCAGTACAGGGTTTGTGAGCACAGATACGCAGTATTTT

d_gene: TRBD2
abundance: .
v_gene: TRBV29-1
j_gene: TRBJ2-3
CDR3aa: CSSGLAGTSTDTQYF
CDR3nt: TGCAGCTCTGGACTAGCAGGAACTAGCACAGATACGCAGTATTTT

d_gene: .
abundance: .
v_gene: TRBV14
j_gene: TRBJ2-1
CDR3aa: CASSQVGGLQSSYNEQFF
CDR3nt: TGTGCCAGCAGCCAAGTCGGCGGGCTCCAGAGCTCCTACAATGAGCAGTTCTTC

d_gene: .
abundance: few
v_gene: TRBV2
j_gene: TRBJ2-7
CDR3aa: CASSDITGKGGHEQYF
CDR3nt: TGTGCCAGCAGTGATATAACAGGGAAAGGAGGCCACGAGCAGTACTTC

d_gene: TRBD1
abundance: few
v_gene: TRBV14
j_gene: TRBJ2-7
CDR3aa: CASSQATGAVNEQYF
CDR3nt: TGTGCCAGCAGCCAGGCGACAGGGGCTGTCAACGAGCAGTACTTC

d_gene: TRBD2
abundance: .
v_gene: TRBV7-3
j_gene: TRBJ2-1
CDR3aa: CASSSSTGTSGRAYEQFF
CDR3nt: TGTGCCAGCAGCTCCAGTACCGGGACTAGCGGGAGGGCCTATGAGCAGTTCTTC

d_gene: .
abundance: .
v_gene: TRBV7-9
j_gene: TRBJ2-5
CDR3aa: CASSPARRQETQYF
CDR3nt: TGTGCCAGCAGCCCGGCCCGGCGGCAAGAGACCCAGTACTTC

d_gene: TRBD2
abundance: .
v_gene: TRBV25-1
j_gene: TRBJ2-1
CDR3aa: CASSELAGRFF
CDR3nt: TGTGCCAGCAGTGAACTAGCGGGACGGTTCTTC

d_gene: TRBD2
abundance: .
v_gene: TRBV16
j_gene: TRBJ2-7
CDR3aa: CASSQEAGGSYEQYF
CDR3nt: TGTGCCAGCAGCCAAGAGGCGGGAGGGTCCTACGAGCAGTACTTC

d_gene: .
abundance: .
v_gene: TRBV5-4
j_gene: TRBJ2-5
CDR3aa: CASSLTSGAAQETQYF
CDR3nt: TGTGCCAGCAGCTTGACTTCTGGGGCAGCTCAAGAGACCCAGTACTTC

d_gene: TRBD2
abundance: .
v_gene: TRBV7-3
j_gene: TRBJ2-7
CDR3aa: CASSLQGGSYEQYF
CDR3nt: TGTGCCAGCAGCTTACAGGGAGGGTCCTACGAGCAGTACTTC

d_gene: TRBD1
abundance: few
v_gene: TRBV5-4
j_gene: TRBJ2-2
CDR3aa: CASSLTGVGGELFF
CDR3nt: TGTGCCAGCAGCTTGACAGGGGTTGGCGGGGAGCTGTTTTTT

d_gene: .
abundance: few
v_gene: TRBV28
j_gene: TRBJ2-5
CDR3aa: CASSSRETQYF
CDR3nt: TGTGCCAGCAGCTCCCGAGAGACCCAGTACTTC

d_gene: TRBD1
abundance: few
v_gene: TRBV28
j_gene: TRBJ2-7
CDR3aa: CASSKTGANYEQYF
CDR3nt: TGTGCCAGCAGTAAGACAGGGGCTAACTACGAGCAGTACTTC

d_gene: TRBD2
abundance: few
v_gene: TRBV28
j_gene: TRBJ2-7
CDR3aa: CASIPAPPTSDEQYF
CDR3nt: TGTGCCAGCATCCCCGCTCCCCCAACTAGCGACGAGCAGTACTTC

d_gene: TRBD1
abundance: .
v_gene: TRBV6-1
j_gene: TRBJ2-5
CDR3aa: CASSDRVEVQETQYF
CDR3nt: TGTGCCAGCAGCGACAGGGTGGAGGTCCAAGAGACCCAGTACTTC

d_gene: .
abundance: .
v_gene: TRBV9
j_gene: TRBJ1-3
CDR3aa: CASSVGQVSGNTIYF
CDR3nt: TGTGCCAGCAGCGTAGGACAGGTCTCTGGAAACACCATATATTTT